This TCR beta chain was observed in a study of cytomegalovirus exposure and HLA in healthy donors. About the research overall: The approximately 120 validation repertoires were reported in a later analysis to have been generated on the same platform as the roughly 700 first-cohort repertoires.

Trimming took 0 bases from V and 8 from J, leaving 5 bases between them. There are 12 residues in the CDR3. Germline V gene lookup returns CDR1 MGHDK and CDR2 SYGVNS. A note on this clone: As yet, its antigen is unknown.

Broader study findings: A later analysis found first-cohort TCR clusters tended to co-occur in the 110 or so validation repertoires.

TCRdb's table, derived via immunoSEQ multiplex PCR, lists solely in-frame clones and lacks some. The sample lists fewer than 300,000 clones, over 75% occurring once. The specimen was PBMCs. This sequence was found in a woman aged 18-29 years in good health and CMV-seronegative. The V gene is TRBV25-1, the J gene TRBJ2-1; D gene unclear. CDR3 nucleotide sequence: TGTGCCAGCAGTGAATACACGGATGAGCAGTTCTTC. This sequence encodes CASSEYTDEQFF.